This T cell receptor beta chain was identified during a study of cytomegalovirus exposure and HLA in healthy donors. Use of 60 Vbeta and 13 Jbeta primers characterized the PCR. Repertoires were generated with immunoSEQ multiplex PCR, while TCRdb's copy carries only in-frame clones and drops some. Here the sample spans approximately 72,000 clones, around 80% being singletons. Study-wide points: The authors enumerated 150 to 200 TCR beta chains as linked to cytomegalovirus.

In this sample, this clone turned up a few times. Its antigen is unknown. Per germline, CDR1 SGHTA and CDR2 FQGNSA. This CDR3 comprises 20 residues. V was pared by 0 bases and J by 0 bases, with 21 bases between. The source of this sequence is a man between 18 and 29 years old in good health and CMV-seronegative. The sequencing sample was made of PBMCs. The chain recombines TRBV7-2 with TRBJ1-5; D might be TRBD1 (5 bases). CDR3 sequence: CASSLAFGRQGIGSNQPQHF. The CDR3 DNA sequence: TGTGCCAGCAGCTTAGCATTCGGGCGGCAGGGTATCGGTAGCAATCAGCCCCAGCATTTT. Drawing the rest from reference TRBV7-2 and TRBJ1-5, the complete variable domain is GAGVSQSPSNKVTEKGKDVELRCDPISGHTALYWYRQSLGQGLEFLIYFQGNSAPDKSGLPSDRFSAERTGGSVSTLTIQRTQQEDSAVYLCASSLAFGRQGIGSNQPQHFGDGTRLSIL.